Listed here are 15 T cell receptor beta chains from one sample, sequenced in a study of human T cells and chemical hapten exposure. The sample's time point: patch test 1, 2 weeks after DPC sensitization. Treatment denoted: therapeutic diphenylcyclopropenone sensitization with weekly scalp DPC. TCRdb re-derived calls from the RACE reads in MiXCR, one entry per CDR3 protein. The data contain approximately 100,000 distinct CDR3 sequences, around 10% of them singletons. Specimen: whole blood, collected in connection with sensitization to the hapten diphenylcyclopropenone (DPC). All receptors derive from a woman in her thirties or forties with alopecia areata. Some clones in this sample may be carry-over from other donors' samples.

This clonotype was seen repeatedly, ten times or more. The J gene is TRBJ2-1, the V gene TRBV6-2 or TRBV6-3, with 11 bases lining up with TRBD2. CDR1 is MNHEY, CDR2 SVGEGT, per germline. This CDR3 spans 14 amino acids. V gave up 6 bases and J gave up 8 bases; unmatched junction bases: 6. CDR3 region: CASRGSGRAYEQFF. The CDR3 nucleotides read TGTGCCAGCAGGGGTAGCGGGAGGGCCTATGAGCAGTTCTTC.

Only a few counts were recorded for this clonotype. The V and J genes are TRBV2 and TRBJ2-1; D perhaps matches TRBD2 (5 bases). The CDR3 has 14 residues. Germline V gives CDR1 SNHLY, CDR2 FYNNEI. Trimming took off 7 bases at V and 4 bases at J, with 14 bases between the two ends. The CDR3 region is CASKVLARYNEQFF. As DNA, the CDR3 is TGTGCCAGCAAAGTTCTAGCCCGGTACAATGAGCAGTTCTTC.

The chain is built from TRBV6-2 or TRBV6-3 and TRBJ2-1; the match to TRBD2 covers 9 bases. The CDR3 totals 14 residues. The ends lost 7 bases at V and 6 bases at J; junction bases unmatched: 7. The germline gives CDR1 MNHEY, CDR2 SVGEGT. CDR3 sequence: CASTLAGAINEQFF. The CDR3 DNA follows: TGTGCCAGCACCTTAGCGGGGGCCATCAATGAGCAGTTCTTC.

The CDR3 sequence: CASSLGAGETDTQYF. The CDR3 nucleotides are TGTGCCAGCAGCTTAGGTGCGGGAGAGACAGATACGCAGTATTTT. The chain is built from TRBV7-2 and TRBJ2-3; 7 bases match TRBD2. V lost 1 base and J lost 3; bases outside the gene matches: 4. The CDR3 extends over 15 amino acids. Looked up from germline, CDR1 is SGHTA and CDR2 is FQGNSA.

V and J are TRBV13 and TRBJ1-1; D possibly corresponds to TRBD1 (6 bases). In germline, CDR1 is PRHDT, CDR2 FYEKMQ (reference sequence). Trimming removed 5 bases at V and 0 bases at J, with 10 bases between. The CDR3 loop spans 14 amino acids. CDR3: CASSHREVNTEAFF. DNA for the CDR3: TGTGCCAGCAGCCACAGGGAAGTGAACACTGAAGCTTTCTTT.

V usage is TRBV5-1 and J usage is TRBJ1-2; D is uncertain. V dropped 4 bases and J dropped 6 bases, with 16 bases sitting between them. Germline V gene data show CDR1 as SGHRS and CDR2 as YFSETQ. This CDR3 has 14 amino acids. CDR3: CASSPEDSRHGYTF. The CDR3 coding sequence is TGCGCCAGCAGCCCCGAGGACTCAAGGCATGGCTACACCTTC.

There are a few counts of this clonotype. CDR3 sequence reads: CASHATGKAFF. CDR3 DNA: TGTGCCAGCCACGCGACAGGGAAGGCTTTCTTT. V and J are TRBV28 and TRBJ1-1; 7 bases match TRBD1. The CDR3 loop spans 11 amino acids. Germline loops: CDR1 MDHEN, CDR2 SYDVKM. J was trimmed by 11 bases and V by 8 bases; bases with no gene match: 8.

This clonotype was observed a handful of times. The chain joins TRBV7-2 to TRBJ1-5; perhaps TRBD1 as D (5 bases). Trimming took off 5 bases at V and 6 bases at J, with 17 bases between the two ends. CDR3 length: 15 amino acids. The V gene's germline CDR1 is SGHTA and CDR2 FQGNSA. CDR3 sequence (DNA): TGTGCCAGCAGCCTTGGGGCAGCGATCACTCAGCCCCAGCATTTT. Amino acid sequence: CASSLGAAITQPQHF.

Ten or more counts support this clonotype. V gene TRBV30 combines with J gene TRBJ1-2; D ambiguous. This CDR3 spans 11 amino acids. The V and J ends lost 2 bases and 8 bases respectively, with 9 bases between them. The germline gives CDR1 GTSNPN, CDR2 SVGIG (reference sequence). The CDR3 sequence: CAWSSRIGYTF. The CDR3 region has the DNA TGTGCCTGGAGTAGTAGAATCGGCTACACCTTC.

Concerning this clonotype itself: One junction end does not reproduce the germline sequence, and a read error may be involved. The chain couples TRBV20-1 to TRBJ1-5, with D uncertain. The germline V gene has CDR1 DFQATT and CDR2 SNEGSKA (reference sequence). This CDR3 region has 14 residues. The CDR3 region is CSASLPPWNQPRHF. In nucleotides, the CDR3 is TGCAGTGCTAGTCTCCCCCCCTGGAATCAGCCCCGGCATTTT.

Turning to this clonotype: This sequence may be a read error, since a much larger clone differs from it by one base. CDR3 DNA: TGTGCCAGCAGTGAGACGACAGTGGGCAAGGAGACCCAGTACTTC. This encodes CASSETTVGKETQYF. The J gene is TRBJ2-5, the V gene TRBV6-4; a possible D gene is TRBD1 (5 bases). Germline V gene sequence: CDR1 MRHNA, CDR2 SNTAGT. The CDR3 is 15 residues long. V lost 3 bases and J lost 5, with 16 bases in between.

This clonotype was seen repeatedly, ten times or more. V gene TRBV7-6 combines with J gene TRBJ2-1, with D perhaps given as TRBD1 or TRBD2 (5 bases each). This CDR3 has 12 residues. Per the germline V gene, CDR1 is SGHVS and CDR2 is FNYEAQ. Between the trimmed V and J ends, which lost 1 base and 8 bases, there was a span of 6 bases. The CDR3 protein is CASSLGGYEQFF. DNA for the CDR3: TGTGCCAGCAGCTTAGGGGGGTATGAGCAGTTCTTC.

This clonotype was seen only a few times. At one end the junction does not follow the germline gene, possibly because of a read error. J is TRBJ1-5 and V is TRBV7-2; no definite D call. CDR3 length: 14 amino acids. From germline, CDR1 is SGHTA and CDR2 FQGNSA. The CDR3: CASSPPTQAGPRHF. In DNA form, the CDR3 reads TGTGCCAGCAGCCCTCCGACCCAGGCCGGCCCCCGGCATTTT.

This clonotype was counted a few times. A read error may produce the germline difference seen at one junction end. This chain joins TRBV28 and TRBJ2-4, with a weak D call TRBD1 (6 bases). There are 12 residues in the CDR3. CDR1 MDHEN and CDR2 SYDVKM come from the germline V gene. The CDR3 is CASSKMDSQGNF. CDR3 coding DNA: TGTGCCAGCAGCAAAATGGACAGCCAGGGAAACTTC. The whole variable domain, filled in from reference TRBV28 and TRBJ2-4, reads DVKVTQSSRYLVKRTGEKVFLECVQDMDHENMFWYRQDPGLGLRLIYFSYDVKMKEKGDIPEGYSVSREKKERFSLILESASTNQTSMYLCASSKMDSQGNFGAGTRLSVL.

V gene TRBV6-4 combines with J gene TRBJ2-1, with 10 nucleotides matching TRBD1. The germline CDR1 and CDR2 sequences are MRHNA and SNTAGT. The CDR3 runs to 15 residues. V shed 0 bases, J shed 9 bases, and the junction held 5 bases outside the gene matches. The CDR3 region has the DNA TGTGCCAGCAGTGACTCGTTTAGGGACAGGGGTGAGCAGTTCTTC. Protein sequence: CASSDSFRDRGEQFF.